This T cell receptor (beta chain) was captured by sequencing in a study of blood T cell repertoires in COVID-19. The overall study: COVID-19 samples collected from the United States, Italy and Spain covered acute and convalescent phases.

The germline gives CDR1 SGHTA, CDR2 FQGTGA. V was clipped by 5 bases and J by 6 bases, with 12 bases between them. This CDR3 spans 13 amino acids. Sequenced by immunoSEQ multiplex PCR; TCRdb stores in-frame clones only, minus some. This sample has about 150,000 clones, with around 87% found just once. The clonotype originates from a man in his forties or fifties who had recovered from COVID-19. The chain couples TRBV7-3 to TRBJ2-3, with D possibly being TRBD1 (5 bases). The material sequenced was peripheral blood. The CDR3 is CASSPTYRDTQYF. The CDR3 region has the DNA TGTGCCAGCAGCCCCACGTACAGGGATACGCAGTATTTT.